This T cell receptor beta chain was sequenced in a study of T cell responses to AZD1222 COVID-19 vaccine (dated by TCRdb to the early 2020s). Turning to the overall study: AZD1222 recipients with second doses at about 4 weeks or about 12 weeks were pooled, because spike-specific TCR depth and breadth did not differ between schedules. TCR sequencing was performed for roughly 250 trial participants, of whom around 210 were given two doses of AZD1222 and some 25 were given two doses of MenACWY control vaccine. Trial participants were enrolled into age subgroups of 18-55, 56-69 and 70-plus years, which contained approximately 150, 28 and 58 TCR-sequenced participants, respectively. Summary of the overall study and its limitations: Conclusions about previously exposed vaccinees are limited because only five to seven AZD1222 recipients were SARS-CoV-2 seropositive at baseline. Reportedly, close to half of the unique spike-specific TCRs recognized epitopes lying outside the regions that are mutated in the B.1.351 and B.1.1.7 variants. Participants were mostly white British and included more females than males, and it was suggested by the authors that clonal diversity may have been underestimated. The 56-69-year group was small, and its depth increase did not reach significance, likely because of low power. Vaccine-associated CD4 TCRs spanned the whole spike protein, with dominant responses in regions 160-218 and 743-854. After two AZD1222 doses, spike-specific TCR breadth and depth were significantly higher than at day 0 and than in MenACWY recipients. Because no day 14 peak-response samples were available, the repertoires could be characterized only after the peak T cell response.

This specimen's time point label, interpreted: baseline before first vaccination. Vaccinee samples were obtained from the UK trials COV001 and COV002, which included a single-blind randomized controlled phase 2/3 trial of AZD1222 (ChAdOx1 nCoV-19) in healthy adults. For TCRbeta chain sequencing, PBMC samples from trial participants were taken at day 0 and at day 28 after the second dose. The CDR3 holds 15 amino acids from the cysteine to the phenylalanine. The only DNA kept is the CDR3, 45 bases in frame from the first base. Per the germline V gene, SGHNT is the CDR1 and YENEEA is the CDR2. Trimming takes 1 base off V and 3 bases off J; junction bases not matched to a gene: 5. The CDR3 regions of human TCRbeta chains were analyzed by immunosequencing. The study's processing was this. TCRs in the repertoires were matched against a reference library of SARS-CoV-2-specific TCRs that had been generated with the MIRA antigen-specificity platform. Breadth was defined as the fraction of unique TCRs that were SARS-CoV-2-associated, and depth was defined as the fraction of total T cells that were SARS-CoV-2-associated. Using the MIRA data, each spike-specific TCR was assigned both to the spike region to which the TCR was reactive and to a CD4 or CD8 class. Log10-transformed breadth and depth values were compared by one-way ANOVA with Sidak's multiple comparisons tests. TCRdb holds this immuneACCESS table with in-frame rearrangements only. Some clones are missing; in checked studies, unresolved V genes explain under half, and the rest has no known cause. V and J calls and clone size are given by that table; D and trimming were obtained from the DNA. The sample table shows about 120,000 clones, and roughly nine tenths are seen once. Approximately 1.7% of the sample belongs to the ten largest clones.

Concerning this clone itself: No antigen is known for it. Per-base qualities were not stored, and no clone one base away is much larger.

This specimen was peripheral blood, taken on day 0 of AZD1222 vaccination. This receptor was taken from an adult in good health. The sequence links TRBV11-3 to TRBJ2-7; the central 8 bases match TRBD1. This receptor carries the CDR3 CASSLGGQAGYEQYF. DNA sequence: TGTGCCAGCAGCTTAGGGGGACAGGCCGGCTACGAGCAGTACTTC.